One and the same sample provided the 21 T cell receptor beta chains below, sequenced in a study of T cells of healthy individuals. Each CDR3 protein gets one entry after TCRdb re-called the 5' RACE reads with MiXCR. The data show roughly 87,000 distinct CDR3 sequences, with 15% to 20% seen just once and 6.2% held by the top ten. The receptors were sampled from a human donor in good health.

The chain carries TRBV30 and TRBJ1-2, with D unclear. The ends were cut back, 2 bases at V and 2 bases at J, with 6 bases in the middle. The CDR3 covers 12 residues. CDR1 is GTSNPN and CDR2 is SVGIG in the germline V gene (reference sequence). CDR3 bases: TGTGCCTGGAGTCTAGCCAACTATGGCTACACCTTC. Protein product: CAWSLANYGYTF.

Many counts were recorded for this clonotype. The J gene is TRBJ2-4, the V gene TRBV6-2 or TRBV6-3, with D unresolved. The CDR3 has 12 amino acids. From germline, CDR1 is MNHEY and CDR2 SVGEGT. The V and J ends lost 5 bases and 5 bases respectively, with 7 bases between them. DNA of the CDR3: TGTGCCAGCAGTCTTCCAGAAAACATTCAGTACTTC. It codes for CASSLPENIQYF.

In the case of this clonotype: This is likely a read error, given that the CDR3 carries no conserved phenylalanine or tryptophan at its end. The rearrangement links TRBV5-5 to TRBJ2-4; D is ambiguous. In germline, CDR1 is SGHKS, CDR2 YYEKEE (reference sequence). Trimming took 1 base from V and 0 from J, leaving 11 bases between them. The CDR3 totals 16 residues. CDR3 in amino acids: CASSLWPLAAKNIQYV. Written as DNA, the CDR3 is TGTGCCAGCAGCTTGTGGCCTCTTGCAGCCAAAAACATTCAGTACGTC.

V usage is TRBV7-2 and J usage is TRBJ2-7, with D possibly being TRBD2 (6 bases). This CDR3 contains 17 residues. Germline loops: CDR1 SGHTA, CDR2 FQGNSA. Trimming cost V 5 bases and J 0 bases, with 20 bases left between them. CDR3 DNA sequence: TGTGCCAGCAGCCGGACTGGTCCGGCGGGGCACTCCTACGAGCAGTACTTC. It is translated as CASSRTGPAGHSYEQYF.

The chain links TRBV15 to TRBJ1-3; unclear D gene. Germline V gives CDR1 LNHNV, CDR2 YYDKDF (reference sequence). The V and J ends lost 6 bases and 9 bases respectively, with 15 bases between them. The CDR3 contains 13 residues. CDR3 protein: CATRVGLDGTIYF. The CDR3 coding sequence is TGTGCCACCAGGGTTGGGTTGGACGGCACCATATATTTT.

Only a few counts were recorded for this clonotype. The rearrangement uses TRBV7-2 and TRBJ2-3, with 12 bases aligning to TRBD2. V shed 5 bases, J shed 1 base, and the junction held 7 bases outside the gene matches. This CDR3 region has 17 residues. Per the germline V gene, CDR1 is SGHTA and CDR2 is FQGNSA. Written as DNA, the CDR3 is TGTGCCAGCAGCCCGAGACTAGCGGGGGCACGCACAGATACGCAGTATTTT. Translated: CASSPRLAGARTDTQYF.

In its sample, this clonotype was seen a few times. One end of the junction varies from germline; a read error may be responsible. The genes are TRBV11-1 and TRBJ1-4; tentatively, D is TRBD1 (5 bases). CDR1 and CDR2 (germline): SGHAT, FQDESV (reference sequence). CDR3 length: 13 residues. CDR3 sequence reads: CASSIGTNEKLFF. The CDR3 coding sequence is TGTGCCAGCAGCATCGGGACTAACGAAAAACTGTTTTTT.

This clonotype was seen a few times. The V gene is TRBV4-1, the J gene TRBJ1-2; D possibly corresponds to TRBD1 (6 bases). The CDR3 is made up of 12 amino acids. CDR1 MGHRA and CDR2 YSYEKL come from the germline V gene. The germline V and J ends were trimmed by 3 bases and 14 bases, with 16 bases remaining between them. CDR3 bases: TGCGCCAGCAGCCAGAGGCCAGGGGTAAATACCTTC. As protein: CASSQRPGVNTF.

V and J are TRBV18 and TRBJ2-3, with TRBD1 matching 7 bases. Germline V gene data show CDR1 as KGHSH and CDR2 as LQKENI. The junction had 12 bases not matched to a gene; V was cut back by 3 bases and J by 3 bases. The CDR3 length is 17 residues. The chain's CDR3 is CASSPAPTGFLTDTQYF. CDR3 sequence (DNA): TGTGCCAGCTCACCGGCACCGACAGGGTTTTTGACAGATACGCAGTATTTT. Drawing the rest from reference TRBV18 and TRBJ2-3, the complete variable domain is NAGVMQNPRHLVRRRGQEARLRCSPMKGHSHVYWYRQLPEEGLKFMVYLQKENIIDESGMPKERFSAEFPKEGPSILRIQQVVRGDSAAYFCASSPAPTGFLTDTQYFGPGTRLTVL.

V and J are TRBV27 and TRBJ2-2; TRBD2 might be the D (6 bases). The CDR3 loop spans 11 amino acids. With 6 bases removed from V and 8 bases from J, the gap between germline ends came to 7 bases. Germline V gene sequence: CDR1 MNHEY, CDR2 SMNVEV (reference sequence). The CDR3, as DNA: TGTGCCAGCAGGCGGGGTGGGGAGCTGTTTTTT. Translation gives CASRRGGELFF.

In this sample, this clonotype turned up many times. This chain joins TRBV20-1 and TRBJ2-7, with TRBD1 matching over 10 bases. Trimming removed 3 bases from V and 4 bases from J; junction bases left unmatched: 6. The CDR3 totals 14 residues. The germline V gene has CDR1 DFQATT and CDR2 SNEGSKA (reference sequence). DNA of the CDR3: TGCAGTGCTAGTCTGGGACAGGGGCTGTACGAGCAGTACTTC. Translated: CSASLGQGLYEQYF.

The CDR3 nucleotides read TGTGCCAGCAGCTTAGATGGAATTTCCACTGAAGCTTTCTTT. This codes for CASSLDGISTEAFF. The chain is built from TRBV7-9 and TRBJ1-1; D is unclear. V lost 1 base, J lost 4 bases, and 10 bases lay in between. The CDR3 extends over 14 amino acids. Germline V CDR1 and CDR2: SEHNR, FQNEAQ (reference sequence).

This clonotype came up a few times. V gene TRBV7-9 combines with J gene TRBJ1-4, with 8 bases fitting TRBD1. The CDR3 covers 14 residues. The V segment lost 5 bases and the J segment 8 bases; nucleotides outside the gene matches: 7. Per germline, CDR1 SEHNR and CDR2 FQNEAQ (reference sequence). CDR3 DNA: TGTGCCAGCAGCCCCGGGACAGGAGAAGAAAAACTGTTTTTT. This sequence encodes CASSPGTGEEKLFF.

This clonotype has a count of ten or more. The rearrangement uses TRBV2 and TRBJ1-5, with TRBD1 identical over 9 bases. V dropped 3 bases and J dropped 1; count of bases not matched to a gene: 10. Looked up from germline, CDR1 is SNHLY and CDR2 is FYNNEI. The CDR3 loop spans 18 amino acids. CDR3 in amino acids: CASSDLDRGEFSNQPQHF. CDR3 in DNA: TGTGCCAGCAGTGATCTCGACAGGGGGGAATTCAGCAATCAGCCCCAGCATTTT. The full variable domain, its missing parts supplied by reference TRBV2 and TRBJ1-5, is EPEVTQTPSHQVTQMGQEVILRCVPISNHLYFYWYRQILGQKVEFLVSFYNNEISEKSEIFDDQFSVERPDGSNFTLKIRSTKLEDSAMYFCASSDLDRGEFSNQPQHFGDGTRLSIL.

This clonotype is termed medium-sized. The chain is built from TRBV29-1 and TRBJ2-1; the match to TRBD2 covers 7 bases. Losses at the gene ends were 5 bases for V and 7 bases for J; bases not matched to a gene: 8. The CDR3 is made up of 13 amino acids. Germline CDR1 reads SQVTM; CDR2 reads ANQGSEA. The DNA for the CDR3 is TGCAGCGTTCCCGGGACTAATTCAAATGAGCAGTTCTTC. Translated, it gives CSVPGTNSNEQFF.

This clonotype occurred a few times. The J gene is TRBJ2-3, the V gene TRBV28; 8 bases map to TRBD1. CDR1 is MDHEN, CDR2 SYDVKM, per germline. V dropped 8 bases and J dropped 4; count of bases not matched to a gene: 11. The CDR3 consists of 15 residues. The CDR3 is CASYSGGEGSDTQYF. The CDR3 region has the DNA TGTGCCAGCTACTCAGGGGGCGAGGGATCAGATACGCAGTATTTT. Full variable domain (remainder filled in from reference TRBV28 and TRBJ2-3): DVKVTQSSRYLVKRTGEKVFLECVQDMDHENMFWYRQDPGLGLRLIYFSYDVKMKEKGDIPEGYSVSREKKERFSLILESASTNQTSMYLCASYSGGEGSDTQYFGPGTRLTVL.

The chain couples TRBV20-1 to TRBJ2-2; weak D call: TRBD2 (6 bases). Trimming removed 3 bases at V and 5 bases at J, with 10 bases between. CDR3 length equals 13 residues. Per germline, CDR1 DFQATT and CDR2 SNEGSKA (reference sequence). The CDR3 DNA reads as TGCAGTGCTAGCGGCGGGGTGACCGGGGAGCTGTTTTTT. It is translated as CSASGGVTGELFF.

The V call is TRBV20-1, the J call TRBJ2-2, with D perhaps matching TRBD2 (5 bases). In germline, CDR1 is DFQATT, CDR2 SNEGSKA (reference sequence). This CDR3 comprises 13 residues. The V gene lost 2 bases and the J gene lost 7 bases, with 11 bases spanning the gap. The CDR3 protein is CSARSYGNGELFF. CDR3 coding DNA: TGCAGTGCTAGAAGTTACGGGAACGGGGAGCTGTTTTTT.

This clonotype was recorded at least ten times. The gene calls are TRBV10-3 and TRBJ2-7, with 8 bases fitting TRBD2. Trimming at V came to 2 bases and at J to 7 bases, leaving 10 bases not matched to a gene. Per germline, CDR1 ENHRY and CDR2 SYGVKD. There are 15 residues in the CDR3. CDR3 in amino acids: CAISETPGTSREQYF. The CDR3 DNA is TGTGCCATCAGTGAGACTCCCGGGACTAGTAGAGAGCAGTACTTC.

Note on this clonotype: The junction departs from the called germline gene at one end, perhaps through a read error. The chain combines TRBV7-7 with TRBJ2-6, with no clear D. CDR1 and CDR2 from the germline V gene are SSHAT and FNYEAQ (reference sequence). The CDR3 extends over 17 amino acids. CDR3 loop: CASSPTHGFSGANVLTF. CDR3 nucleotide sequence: TGTGCTAGCAGCCCTACGCATGGTTTTTCTGGGGCCAACGTCCTGACTTTC.

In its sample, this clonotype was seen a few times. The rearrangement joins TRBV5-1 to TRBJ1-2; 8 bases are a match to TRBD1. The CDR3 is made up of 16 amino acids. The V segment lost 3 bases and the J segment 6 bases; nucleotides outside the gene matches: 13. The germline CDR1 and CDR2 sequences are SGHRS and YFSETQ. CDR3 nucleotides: TGCGCCAGCAGCTCACAGGGGGTGCCGGGGGCTAATGGCTACACCTTC. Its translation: CASSSQGVPGANGYTF.